The clone carrying this T cell receptor (beta chain) was seen only a few times. The data belong to a study of Graves' ophthalmopathy and Graves' hyperthyroidism. V lost 5 bases and J lost 6; bases outside the gene matches: 8. CDR1 is MNHEY, CDR2 SVGAGI, per germline. This CDR3 spans 15 amino acids. The sequenced template was RNA, covering the TCR beta CDR3 region. An opening RT-PCR round employed HTBI primers and preceded a second-round multiplex PCR. One entry per CDR3 protein, called by TCRdb with MiXCR from the multiplex PCR reads. The sample yields around 600,000 distinct CDR3 sequences, over 40% seen once.

This clonotype was sampled from an adult man with Graves' ophthalmopathy. The chain carries TRBV6-5 and TRBJ2-2; 8 nucleotides line up with TRBD2. Sequenced: peripheral blood. In DNA form, the CDR3 reads TGTGCCAGCAGTCCGGGACTAGGGGCGTCCGGGGAGCTGTTTTTT. Residues: CASSPGLGASGELFF.